One sample yielded the 12 T cell receptor beta chains listed below, sequenced in a study of blood T cell repertoires in COVID-19. Sequencing used immunoSEQ multiplex PCR; TCRdb keeps in-frame clones, though not all of them. Of roughly 200,000 clones listed, approximately 88% were seen once; the top ten hold 10%. The specimen was PBMCs or T cells enriched from blood (not recorded which). All receptors come from a man aged 18-30 years with acute COVID-19.

V and J are TRBV15 and TRBJ2-6; D gene uncertain. The CDR3 covers 16 residues. Germline CDR1 LNHNV, CDR2 YYDKDF (reference sequence). Trimming left V 0 bases short and J 0 bases short, with 6 bases between. The CDR3 sequence is CATSRDVRSGANVLTF. CDR3 in DNA: TGTGCCACCAGCAGAGATGTCCGCTCTGGGGCCAACGTCCTGACTTTC.

This chain joins TRBV28 and TRBJ1-1; D gene uncertain. The CDR3 has 12 residues. The ends were cut back, 7 bases at V and 6 bases at J, with 12 bases in the middle. CDR1 MDHEN and CDR2 SYDVKM come from the germline V gene. Written as DNA, the CDR3 is TGTGCCAGCATTAAGACTCCCCCTGAAGCTTTCTTT. Residues: CASIKTPPEAFF.

The chain uses TRBV30 and TRBJ2-2, with a tentative D call TRBD2 (5 bases). This CDR3 region has 17 residues. Germline lookup yields CDR1 GTSNPN and CDR2 SVGIG (reference sequence). With 2 bases removed from V and 0 bases from J, the gap between germline ends came to 16 bases. This CDR3 reads CAWSKGLSLTNTGELFF. The CDR3 DNA sequence: TGTGCCTGGAGTAAAGGACTTTCACTAACGAACACCGGGGAGCTGTTTTTT.

This chain joins TRBV7-9 and TRBJ1-6; 7 bases are a match to TRBD1. This CDR3 region has 17 residues. Germline lookup yields CDR1 SEHNR and CDR2 FQNEAQ (reference sequence). With V trimmed by 4 bases and J by 2 bases, 8 bases remained unmatched. The CDR3 sequence is CASSSTNRGAYNSPLHF. In nucleotides, the CDR3 is TGTGCCAGCAGCTCCACGAACAGGGGCGCCTATAATTCACCCCTCCACTTT.

The table lists this clone with a few counts. This sample also contains other DNA sequences that code for the same CDR3. The chain uses TRBV20-1 and TRBJ2-1, with D perhaps matching TRBD2 (6 bases). Germline-derived CDR1 and CDR2 are DFQATT and SNEGSKA (reference sequence). V was pared by 6 bases and J by 4 bases, with 7 bases between. CDR3 length equals 11 residues. The CDR3 coding sequence is TGCAGTGCCGGGACTTACAATGAGCAGTTCTTC. Protein: CSAGTYNEQFF.

This rearrangement joins TRBV27 to TRBJ2-6, with 15 bases lining up with TRBD2. Germline loops: CDR1 MNHEY, CDR2 SMNVEV (reference sequence). The CDR3 consists of 18 residues. The junction had 3 bases not matched to a gene; V was cut back by 4 bases and J by 2 bases. In nucleotides, the CDR3 is TGTGCCAGCAGTTCTTGGACTAGCGGGAGGGCTGGGGCCAACGTCCTGACTTTC. It codes for CASSSWTSGRAGANVLTF. Drawing the rest from reference TRBV27 and TRBJ2-6, the complete variable domain is EAQVTQNPRYLITVTGKKLTVTCSQNMNHEYMSWYRQDPGLGLRQIYYSMNVEVTDKGDVPEGYKVSRKEKRNFPLILESPSPNQTSLYFCASSSWTSGRAGANVLTFGAGSRLTVL.

The rearrangement joins TRBV6-2 or TRBV6-3 to TRBJ1-2; maybe TRBD1 (6 bases). The CDR3 totals 15 residues. Germline V gene sequence: CDR1 MNHEY, CDR2 SVGEGT. V lost 6 bases, J lost 1 base, and 15 bases lay in between. DNA of the CDR3: TGTGCCAGCAGCGATCCCGGGACAAATAACTATGGCTACACCTTC. Protein: CASSDPGTNNYGYTF.

The chain couples TRBV12-3 or TRBV12-4 to TRBJ1-2, with no clear D. This CDR3 comprises 11 residues. Trimming stripped 7 bases from V and 8 bases from J, with 11 bases between. The CDR3 sequence: CASTELPGYTF. In DNA form, the CDR3 reads TGTGCCAGCACCGAGTTACCGGGCTACACCTTC.

The J gene is TRBJ2-7, the V gene TRBV27; the D gene is possibly TRBD2 (5 bases). There are 15 residues in the CDR3. Germline V gene sequence: CDR1 MNHEY, CDR2 SMNVEV (reference sequence). Trimming pared 3 bases from V and 0 bases from J, leaving 12 bases between. CDR3 amino acids: CASSFLGRDSYEQYF. CDR3 DNA sequence: TGTGCCAGCAGTTTTCTAGGCCGGGACTCCTACGAGCAGTACTTC.

This clone has just one count. This chain connects TRBV30 to TRBJ1-6; D possibly corresponds to TRBD1 (5 bases). The CDR3 covers 15 residues. Germline CDR1 GTSNPN, CDR2 SVGIG (reference sequence). Trimming cost V 4 bases and J 7 bases, with 17 bases left between them. In nucleotides, the CDR3 is TGTGCCTGGAACAGACAGTCGGTGGAGAATTCACCCCTCCACTTT. Protein product: CAWNRQSVENSPLHF.

CDR3 sequence (DNA): TGCGCCAGCAGCCAAGATAGCGTCCTAGCGGGAGCAAGGGAGCTGTTTTTT. Protein product: CASSQDSVLAGARELFF. This chain uses TRBV4-3 with TRBJ2-2; TRBD2 agrees at 10 bases. Germline V gives CDR1 LGHNA, CDR2 YSLEER. This CDR3 has 17 residues. V trimming: 0 bases; J trimming: 9 bases; junction bases outside the gene matches: 10.

V is TRBV19 and J is TRBJ1-1, with D uncertain. The V gene lost 4 bases and the J gene lost 2 bases, with 8 bases spanning the gap. The CDR3 loop spans 13 amino acids. Germline CDR1 and CDR2: LNHDA and SQIVND (reference sequence). The CDR3, as DNA: TGTGCCAGTAGTAATAGTCTTAACACTGAAGCTTTCTTT. This gives the protein CASSNSLNTEAFF. Combining the CDR3 with reference TRBV19 and TRBJ1-1 gives the whole variable domain DGGITQSPKYLFRKEGQNVTLSCEQNLNHDAMYWYRQDPGQGLRLIYYSQIVNDFQKGDIAEGYSVSREKKESFPLTVTSAQKNPTAFYLCASSNSLNTEAFFGQGTRLTVV.